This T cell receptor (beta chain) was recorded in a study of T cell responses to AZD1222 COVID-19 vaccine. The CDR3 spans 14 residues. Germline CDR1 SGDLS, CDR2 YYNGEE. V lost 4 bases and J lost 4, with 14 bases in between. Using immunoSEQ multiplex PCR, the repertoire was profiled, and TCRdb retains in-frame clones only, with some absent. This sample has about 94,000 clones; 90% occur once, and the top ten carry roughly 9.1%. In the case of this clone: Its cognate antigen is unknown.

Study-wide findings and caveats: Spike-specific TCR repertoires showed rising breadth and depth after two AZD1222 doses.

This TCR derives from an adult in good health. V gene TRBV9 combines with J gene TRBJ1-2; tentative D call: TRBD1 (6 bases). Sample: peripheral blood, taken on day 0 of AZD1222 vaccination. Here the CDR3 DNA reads TGTGCCAGCAGCCCCGGTGGGGGCGGCTATGGCTACACCTTC. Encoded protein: CASSPGGGGYGYTF.